These 9 T cell receptor beta chains came from one sample sequenced in a study of control samples from healthy donors and cancer patients. Generated by immunoSEQ multiplex PCR, the TCRdb table keeps only in-frame clones and is missing some. The sample has about 130,000 clones; about 92% are singletons. Sequences were obtained from PBMCs. The receptors were sampled from a man in his fifties or sixties with head and neck cancer.

This clone was observed a single time. The J gene is TRBJ1-5, the V gene TRBV19; a weak D match, TRBD1 (6 bases). CDR1 and CDR2 from the germline V gene are LNHDA and SQIVND (reference sequence). The V and J ends lost 6 bases and 0 bases respectively, with 12 bases between them. This CDR3 contains 15 residues. The CDR3 protein is CASSFGQYSNQPQHF. CDR3 DNA sequence: TGTGCCAGTAGCTTCGGACAGTATAGCAATCAGCCCCAGCATTTT.

This chain links TRBV7-6 with TRBJ1-1; D call uncertain. Germline V gene lookup returns CDR1 SGHVS and CDR2 FNYEAQ. The CDR3 has 15 residues. The V end lost 1 base, the J end lost 0 bases, and 9 bases lay between the germline ends. The CDR3, as DNA: TGTGCCAGCAGCTTAGAGGTAATGATGAACACTGAAGCTTTCTTT. Protein: CASSLEVMMNTEAFF.

The genes are TRBV5-1 and TRBJ1-1; D call uncertain. Trimming shortened V by 2 bases and J by 1 base, and 6 bases separated the two germline ends. This CDR3 comprises 13 residues. Germline-derived CDR1 and CDR2 are SGHRS and YFSETQ. The CDR3 coding sequence is TGCGCCAGCAGCTTTACGGGGAACACTGAAGCTTTCTTT. Its protein product is CASSFTGNTEAFF.

This clone showed up just once. The chain employs TRBV7-6 and TRBJ2-7; no clear D. Per germline, CDR1 SGHVS and CDR2 FNYEAQ. Trimming took off 8 bases at V and 2 bases at J, with 22 bases between the two ends. CDR3 length: 16 amino acids. The CDR3 here is CASVLTPTDPPYEQYF. The CDR3 bases are TGTGCCAGCGTACTAACACCTACAGATCCCCCCTACGAGCAGTACTTC. The variable domain in full, completed from reference TRBV7-6 and TRBJ2-7, reads GAGVSQSPRYKVTKRGQDVALRCDPISGHVSLYWYRQALGQGPEFLTYFNYEAQQDKSGLPNDRFSAERPEGSISTLTIQRTEQRDSAMYRCASVLTPTDPPYEQYFGPGTRLTVT.

The chain couples TRBV18 to TRBJ1-4; D uncertain. CDR1 is KGHSH and CDR2 is LQKENI in the germline V gene. This CDR3 has 13 amino acids. The V and J ends lost 6 bases and 8 bases respectively, with 13 bases between them. CDR3 region: CASSQATREKLFF. In nucleotides, the CDR3 is TGTGCCAGCTCCCAGGCGACCCGAGAAAAACTGTTTTTT.

This rearrangement joins TRBV7-8 to TRBJ1-5, with D tentatively TRBD1 (5 bases). The CDR3 has 13 residues. V was trimmed by 1 base and J by 7 bases, leaving 8 bases between them. CDR1 SGHVS and CDR2 FQNEAQ come from the germline V gene. CDR3 protein: CASSLGQGQPQHF. In DNA form, the CDR3 reads TGTGCCAGCAGCTTAGGTCAGGGACAGCCCCAGCATTTT.

V gene TRBV4-2 combines with J gene TRBJ2-5; 15 bases map to TRBD2. With V trimmed by 4 bases and J by 4 bases, 4 bases remained unmatched. Germline lookup yields CDR1 LGHNA and CDR2 YNFKEQ. This CDR3 is 16 amino acids long. CDR3 DNA sequence: TGTGCCAGCAGCCGAGGGACTAGCGGGGGGTTAGAGACCCAGTACTTC. Translating it yields CASSRGTSGGLETQYF.

The chain has TRBV5-1 and TRBJ2-3; 15 bases fit TRBD2. Germline V gene data show CDR1 as SGHRS and CDR2 as YFSETQ. V lost 3 bases, J lost 4 bases, and 0 bases stayed unmatched. The CDR3 sequence is 15 residues long. CDR3 in amino acids: CASSWTSGGADTQYF. CDR3 DNA: TGCGCCAGCAGCTGGACTAGCGGGGGGGCAGATACGCAGTATTTT.

This clone occurred many times. The chain joins TRBV5-4 to TRBJ2-7; 10 nucleotides agree with TRBD1. The length of the CDR3 is 16 residues. The J segment lost 3 bases and the V segment lost 4 bases, leaving 10 bases of the junction unmatched. Germline values: CDR1 SGHNT, CDR2 YYREEE (reference sequence). In DNA, the CDR3 is TGTGCCAGCAGCCAACCCGGGACAGGGGAACGCTACGAGCAGTACTTC. Encoded protein: CASSQPGTGERYEQYF.